This T cell receptor beta chain was sequenced during a study of cytomegalovirus exposure and HLA in healthy donors. The PCR employed 60 Vbeta primers together with 13 Jbeta primers. Profiled with immunoSEQ multiplex PCR; TCRdb holds only in-frame clones, not every one. The sample table includes 150,000 to 200,000 clones. Germline CDR1 reads SGHTA; CDR2 reads FQGNSA. Deletions cut 2 bases from V and 1 base from J, with 6 bases between. The CDR3 totals 14 residues. This TCR derives from a woman aged 55-75 years in good health and CMV-seronegative. Sequencing was done on a sample of PBMCs. This rearrangement joins TRBV7-2 to TRBJ2-1; D unclear. CDR3 bases: TGTGCCAGCAGCTTACTAGGTTCCTACAATGAGCAGTTCTTC. Amino acids: CASSLLGSYNEQFF.